This record concerns one T cell receptor beta chain sequence. This specimen belongs to a study of cytomegalovirus exposure and HLA in healthy donors. 13 Jbeta primers and 60 Vbeta primers were used for the PCR. Here immunoSEQ multiplex PCR was the method, and the copy in TCRdb shows in-frame clones only, minus some. The profile shows around 180,000 clones, around 80% of them singletons. With 0 bases clipped from V and 5 bases from J, the junction kept 18 bases outside the gene matches. Germline CDR1 is SGDLS and CDR2 is YYNGEE. The CDR3 length is 19 residues. V gene TRBV9 combines with J gene TRBJ2-7, with 9 positions matching TRBD1. This clonotype was obtained from a man between 18 and 29 years old in good health and CMV-seronegative. Sequencing input: PBMCs. The CDR3 protein is CASSVDLGGWGQGVHEQYF. The CDR3, as DNA: TGTGCCAGCAGCGTAGATTTAGGGGGGTGGGGACAGGGTGTCCACGAGCAGTACTTC.